The 14 T cell receptor beta chains presented below share a single source sample, sequenced in a study of beta chain features in type 1 diabetes. Expressed TCRB transcripts were sequenced because the entire RNA isolate underwent reverse transcription. Clones were read by immunoSEQ multiplex PCR, and TCRdb kept only the in-frame ones, dropping some. The table shows about 360,000 clones, with about 12% occurring only once. Specimen: naive CD4+ T cells from blood. These TCRs come from a man between 18 and 35 years old in good health.

V usage is TRBV7-2 and J usage is TRBJ2-7; 8 bases match TRBD2. Germline CDR1 is SGHTA and CDR2 is FQGNSA. The V and J ends lost 5 bases and 7 bases, in that order; junction bases with no gene match: 13. The CDR3 extends over 15 amino acids. The CDR3 DNA sequence: TGTGCCAGCAGCCCGGGAGGGGGGACGTTAGTTGAGCAGTACTTC. The encoded protein is CASSPGGGTLVEQYF.

This clone was seen only a few times. The chain combines TRBV10-3 with TRBJ1-2; D possibly corresponds to TRBD1 (5 bases). The CDR3 loop spans 16 amino acids. Per the germline V gene, CDR1 is ENHRY and CDR2 is SYGVKD. Trimming pared 0 bases from V and 7 bases from J, leaving 18 bases between. CDR3 in amino acids: CAISESKVPGGSGYTF. The CDR3 region has the DNA TGTGCCATCAGTGAGTCGAAGGTCCCCGGGGGGTCTGGCTACACCTTC.

This clone showed up just a few times. The chain employs TRBV7-2 and TRBJ2-5, with TRBD2 identical over 9 bases. The J call could be wrong; TRBJ2-7 is a better fit for the DNA end. CDR3 size: 17 residues. Germline assignment: CDR1 SGHTA and CDR2 FQGNSA. CDR3: CASSLALSGGPPYEQYF. The DNA for the CDR3 is TGTGCCAGCAGCTTAGCGCTTAGCGGGGGCCCTCCCTACGAGCAGTACTTC.

The chain employs TRBV7-2 and TRBJ2-5; 9 nucleotides line up with TRBD2. Germline assignment: CDR1 SGHTA and CDR2 FQGNSA. V lost 3 bases to trimming and J lost 1 base; unmatched junction nucleotides: 3. The CDR3 contains 15 residues. CDR3 loop: CASSFSGGSQETQYF. CDR3 in DNA: TGTGCCAGCAGCTTCAGCGGGGGGTCCCAAGAGACCCAGTACTTC. Based on the CDR3 plus reference TRBV7-2 and TRBJ2-5, the full variable domain is GAGVSQSPSNKVTEKGKDVELRCDPISGHTALYWYRQSLGQGLEFLIYFQGNSAPDKSGLPSDRFSAERTGGSVSTLTIQRTQQEDSAVYLCASSFSGGSQETQYFGPGTRLLVL.

This clone was seen a handful of times. This rearrangement joins TRBV7-9 to TRBJ2-7, with 7 bases identical to TRBD1. Per the germline V gene, CDR1 is SEHNR and CDR2 is FQNEAQ (reference sequence). V shed 4 bases, J shed 0 bases, and the junction held 0 bases outside the gene matches. This CDR3 has 13 amino acids. The CDR3 is CASSWDSSYEQYF. The CDR3 DNA is TGTGCCAGCAGCTGGGACAGCTCCTACGAGCAGTACTTC. Full variable domain (rest looked up from reference TRBV7-9 and TRBJ2-7): DTGVSQNPRHKITKRGQNVTFRCDPISEHNRLYWYRQTLGQGPEFLTYFQNEAQLEKSRLLSDRFSAERPKGSFSTLEIQRTEQGDSAMYLCASSWDSSYEQYFGPGTRLTVT.

Only a few counts were recorded for this clone. The rearrangement uses TRBV5-4 and TRBJ2-3; the D gene is possibly TRBD2 (5 bases). The CDR3 spans 15 residues. Deletions cut 0 bases from V and 0 bases from J, with 8 bases between. Germline loops: CDR1 SGHNT, CDR2 YYREEE (reference sequence). CDR3 in amino acids: CASSLASGSTDTQYF. CDR3 DNA: TGTGCCAGCAGCTTGGCCTCGGGGAGCACAGATACGCAGTATTTT.

This clone was counted between two and nine times. V is TRBV11-1 and J is TRBJ1-2; D uncertain. V lost 3 bases to trimming and J lost 1 base, with 6 bases between them. The CDR3 runs to 13 residues. Germline-derived CDR1 and CDR2 are SGHAT and FQDESV (reference sequence). Here the CDR3 DNA reads TGTGCCAGCAGCTTGGGCAATAACTATGGCTACACCTTC. Protein sequence: CASSLGNNYGYTF.

The chain is built from TRBV29-1 and TRBJ1-1; unclear D gene. Per the germline V gene, CDR1 is SQVTM and CDR2 is ANQGSEA. V dropped 7 bases and J dropped 0 bases, with 9 bases sitting between them. CDR3 size: 12 residues. CDR3 in DNA: TGCAGCGGACACAGAGTGAACACTGAAGCTTTCTTT. This codes for CSGHRVNTEAFF.

The chain is built from TRBV11-2 and TRBJ2-1; the match to TRBD2 covers 9 bases. V gave up 5 bases and J gave up 6 bases; unmatched junction bases: 8. CDR3 size: 15 residues. The germline CDR1 and CDR2 sequences are SGHAT and FQNNGV. CDR3 bases: TGTGCCAGCAGCCTTAGCGGGAGCCGAGGCAATGAGCAGTTCTTC. Protein product: CASSLSGSRGNEQFF.

There are a few counts of this clone. The V and J genes are TRBV28 and TRBJ2-5, with TRBD1 matching over 9 bases. Germline V lookup: CDR1 MDHEN, CDR2 SYDVKM. V lost 6 bases, J lost 2 bases, and 7 bases stayed unmatched. The CDR3 consists of 15 residues. The CDR3 DNA reads as TGTGCCAGCAGCTGGCCCGGGACAGGGCAAGAGACCCAGTACTTC. Its protein product is CASSWPGTGQETQYF. The variable domain in full, with the rest retrieved from reference TRBV28 and TRBJ2-5, is DVKVTQSSRYLVKRTGEKVFLECVQDMDHENMFWYRQDPGLGLRLIYFSYDVKMKEKGDIPEGYSVSREKKERFSLILESASTNQTSMYLCASSWPGTGQETQYFGPGTRLLVL.

Here the CDR3 DNA reads TGCGCCAGCAGCCGAGGCCCGGGGAACACTGAAGCTTTCTTT. Amino acid sequence: CASSRGPGNTEAFF. The chain carries TRBV5-1 and TRBJ1-1; D is undetermined. The V gene lost 4 bases and the J gene lost 1 base, with 11 bases spanning the gap. The CDR3 loop spans 14 amino acids. CDR1 SGHRS and CDR2 YFSETQ come from the germline V gene.

The sample holds a few counts of this clone. The chain is built from TRBV6-5 and TRBJ1-2, with D possibly being TRBD1 (5 bases). Trimming took off 0 bases at V and 4 bases at J, with 15 bases between the two ends. The CDR3 spans 16 residues. Germline values: CDR1 MNHEY, CDR2 SVGAGI. In DNA, the CDR3 is TGTGCCAGCAGTTACTCCAAGGGGTATTTGGGCTATGGCTACACCTTC. It translates to CASSYSKGYLGYGYTF.

There are a few counts of this clone. The V call is TRBV18, the J call TRBJ2-3, with D maybe TRBD2 (6 bases). This CDR3 comprises 14 residues. Trimming removed 0 bases at V and 11 bases at J, with 15 bases between. Germline assignment: CDR1 KGHSH and CDR2 LQKENI. The CDR3 coding sequence is TGTGCCAGCTCACCACCGCCGCCCCGGCGGGGGCAGTATTTT. It translates to CASSPPPPRRGQYF.

This clone was observed a handful of times. The chain has TRBV4-3 and TRBJ2-1, with TRBD1 matching over 7 bases. Per the germline V gene, CDR1 is LGHNA and CDR2 is YSLEER. The CDR3 totals 16 residues. The V segment lost 5 bases and the J segment 2 bases; nucleotides outside the gene matches: 9. DNA for the CDR3: TGCGCCAGCAGCTTCCAGGGGGAGCGGCCCTACAATGAGCAGTTCTTC. Translating gives CASSFQGERPYNEQFF.